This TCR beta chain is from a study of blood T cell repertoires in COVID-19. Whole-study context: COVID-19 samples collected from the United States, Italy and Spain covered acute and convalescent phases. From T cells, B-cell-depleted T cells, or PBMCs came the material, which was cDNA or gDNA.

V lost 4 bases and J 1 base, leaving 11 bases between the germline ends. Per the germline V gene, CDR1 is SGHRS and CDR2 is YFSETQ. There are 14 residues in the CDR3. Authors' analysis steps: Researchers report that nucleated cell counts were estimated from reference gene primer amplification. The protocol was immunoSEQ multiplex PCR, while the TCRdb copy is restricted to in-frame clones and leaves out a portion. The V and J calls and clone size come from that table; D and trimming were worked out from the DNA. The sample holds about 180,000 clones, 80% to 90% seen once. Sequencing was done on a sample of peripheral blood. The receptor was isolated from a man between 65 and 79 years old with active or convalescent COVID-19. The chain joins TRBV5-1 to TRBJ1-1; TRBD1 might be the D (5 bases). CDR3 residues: CASSMTVANTEAFF. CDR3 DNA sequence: TGCGCCAGCAGCATGACAGTGGCGAACACTGAAGCTTTCTTT. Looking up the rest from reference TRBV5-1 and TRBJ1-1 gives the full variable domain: KAGVTQTPRYLIKTRGQQVTLSCSPISGHRSVSWYQQTPGQGLQFLFEYFSETQRNKGNFPGRFSGRQFSNSRSEMNVSTLELGDSALYLCASSMTVANTEAFFGQGTRLTVV.